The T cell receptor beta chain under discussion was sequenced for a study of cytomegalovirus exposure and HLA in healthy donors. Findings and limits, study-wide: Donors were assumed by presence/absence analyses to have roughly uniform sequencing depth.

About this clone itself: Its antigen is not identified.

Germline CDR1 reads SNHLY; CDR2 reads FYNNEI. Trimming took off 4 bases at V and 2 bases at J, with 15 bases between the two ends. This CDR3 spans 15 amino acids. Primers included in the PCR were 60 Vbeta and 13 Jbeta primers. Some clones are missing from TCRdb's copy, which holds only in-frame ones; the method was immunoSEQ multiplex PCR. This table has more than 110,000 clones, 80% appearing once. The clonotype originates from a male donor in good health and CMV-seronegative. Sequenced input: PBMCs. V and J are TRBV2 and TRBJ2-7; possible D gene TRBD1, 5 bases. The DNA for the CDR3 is TGTGCCAGCAGTGTAGGGGCCAAGGGGCCCTACGAGCAGTACTTC. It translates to CASSVGAKGPYEQYF.